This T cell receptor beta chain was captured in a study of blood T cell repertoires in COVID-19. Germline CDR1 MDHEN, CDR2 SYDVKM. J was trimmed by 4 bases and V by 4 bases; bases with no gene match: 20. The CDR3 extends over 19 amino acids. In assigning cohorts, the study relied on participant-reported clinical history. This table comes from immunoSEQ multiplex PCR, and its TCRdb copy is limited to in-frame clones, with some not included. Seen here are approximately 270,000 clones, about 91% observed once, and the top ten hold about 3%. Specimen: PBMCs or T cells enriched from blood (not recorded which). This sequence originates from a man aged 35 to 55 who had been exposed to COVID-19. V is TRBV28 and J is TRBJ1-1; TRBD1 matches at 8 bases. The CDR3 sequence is CASSCRGLNCVLGSTEAFF. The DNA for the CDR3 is TGTGCCAGCAGTTGCAGGGGGCTTAATTGTGTTTTAGGAAGCACTGAAGCTTTCTTT.